This passage covers 10 T cell receptor beta chains from one sample sequenced in a study of T cell changes during pregnancy in multiple sclerosis. Data came from immunoSEQ multiplex PCR; TCRdb stores just in-frame clones and leaves some out. The sample includes under 45,000 clones, roughly 90% seen only once; the top ten take around 1%. This material consisted of CD4+ T cells from peripheral blood mononuclear cells, taken in the second trimester of pregnancy. These receptors were obtained from a female donor with multiple sclerosis, enrolled in a pregnancy study.

The chain combines TRBV5-1 with TRBJ2-2; 8 bases match TRBD2. The germline V gene encodes CDR1 SGHRS and CDR2 YFSETQ. Unmatched junction bases numbered 6, after V lost 4 bases and J lost 1 base. The CDR3 has 16 residues. This CDR3 is CASSRAGGENTGELFF. The CDR3 DNA reads TGCGCCAGCAGCCGCGCGGGGGGCGAGAACACCGGGGAGCTGTTTTTT.

The J gene is TRBJ2-2, the V gene TRBV21-1; the table's TRBD2 call for D was not verified on the DNA. TRBV21-1 is deemed a pseudogene. The CDR3 covers 20 residues. The CDR3 DNA reads as TGTGCCAGCAGCAAGCCGGGACTAGCGGGGTCCTCCATACTCACCGGGGAGCTGTTTTTT. Protein product: CASSKPGLAGSSILTGELFF.

This clone has a single count. V and J are TRBV28 and TRBJ2-5; 13 bases are a match to TRBD2. Trimming removed 6 bases from V and 5 bases from J; junction bases left unmatched: 9. Germline CDR1 is MDHEN and CDR2 is SYDVKM. The CDR3 length is 16 residues. CDR3 in amino acids: CASRRTSGRGEETQYF. CDR3 bases: TGTGCCAGCAGAAGGACTAGCGGGAGAGGGGAGGAGACCCAGTACTTC. The whole variable domain, filled in from reference TRBV28 and TRBJ2-5, reads DVKVTQSSRYLVKRTGEKVFLECVQDMDHENMFWYRQDPGLGLRLIYFSYDVKMKEKGDIPEGYSVSREKKERFSLILESASTNQTSMYLCASRRTSGRGEETQYFGPGTRLLVL.

CDR3 DNA: TGTGCCATCAGTGAGTCGGCGGGCCGGTTCAATGAGCAGTTCTTC. Amino acid sequence: CAISESAGRFNEQFF. The chain joins TRBV10-3 to TRBJ2-1; the D gene is possibly TRBD2 (5 bases). Per germline, CDR1 ENHRY and CDR2 SYGVKD. The V and J ends lost 0 bases and 6 bases respectively, with 12 bases between them. The CDR3 has 15 residues.

The chain is built from TRBV27 and TRBJ2-7, with TRBD2 matching over 12 bases. This CDR3 spans 15 amino acids. V lost 6 bases and J lost 3; bases outside the gene matches: 6. Germline CDR1 is MNHEY and CDR2 is SMNVEV (reference sequence). The DNA for the CDR3 is TGTGCCAGCAGACCCGGACTAGCGGGGAACTACGAGCAGTACTTC. It translates to CASRPGLAGNYEQYF.

Details on this clone: Distinct nucleotide sequences in the sample also encode this CDR3. The chain links TRBV7-2 to TRBJ1-3, with D unclear. CDR3 length: 18 residues. V lost 4 bases and J lost 5, with 24 bases in between. Germline values: CDR1 SGHTA, CDR2 FQGNSA. The CDR3, as DNA: TGTGCCAGCAGCTCGCCCACTGGTGACGGTTGGGCTCGAAACACCATATATTTT. Translating it yields CASSSPTGDGWARNTIYF.

The CDR3, as DNA: TGTGCCAGCAGCCAACGGACAGGGACGGGGGACACTGAAGCTTTCTTT. Its protein product is CASSQRTGTGDTEAFF. The chain links TRBV14 to TRBJ1-1, with 8 positions matching TRBD1. The ends lost 2 bases at V and 3 bases at J; junction bases unmatched: 8. This CDR3 comprises 16 residues. Germline V gene sequence: CDR1 SGHDN, CDR2 FVKESK.

CDR3 protein: CASSPTGGVMINEKLFF. The CDR3 nucleotides are TGTGCCAGTAGTCCGACAGGGGGCGTTATGATTAATGAAAAACTGTTTTTT. The rearrangement joins TRBV19 to TRBJ1-4, with 10 bases matching TRBD1. Germline CDR1 and CDR2: LNHDA and SQIVND (reference sequence). After removal of 5 bases from V and 4 bases from J, the junction contained 10 bases not matched to a gene. The CDR3 covers 17 residues.

The rearrangement links TRBV19 to TRBJ2-1; tentatively, D is TRBD2 (5 bases). Per germline, CDR1 LNHDA and CDR2 SQIVND (reference sequence). The CDR3 has 16 residues. V was trimmed by 2 bases and J by 5 bases, leaving 16 bases between them. CDR3 sequence (DNA): TGTGCCAGTAGTATATTAGTGGGAGTTCTCCACAATGAGCAGTTCTTC. Its translation is CASSILVGVLHNEQFF.

The rearrangement joins TRBV6-1 to TRBJ1-2, with a tentative D call TRBD1 (6 bases). The CDR3 totals 16 residues. V gave up 3 bases and J gave up 4 bases, with 18 bases separating them. Germline CDR1 MNHNS, CDR2 SASEGT. CDR3 residues: CASSETGLGSSYGYTF. The CDR3 DNA sequence: TGTGCCAGCAGTGAGACAGGTTTGGGGTCCAGCTATGGCTACACCTTC.